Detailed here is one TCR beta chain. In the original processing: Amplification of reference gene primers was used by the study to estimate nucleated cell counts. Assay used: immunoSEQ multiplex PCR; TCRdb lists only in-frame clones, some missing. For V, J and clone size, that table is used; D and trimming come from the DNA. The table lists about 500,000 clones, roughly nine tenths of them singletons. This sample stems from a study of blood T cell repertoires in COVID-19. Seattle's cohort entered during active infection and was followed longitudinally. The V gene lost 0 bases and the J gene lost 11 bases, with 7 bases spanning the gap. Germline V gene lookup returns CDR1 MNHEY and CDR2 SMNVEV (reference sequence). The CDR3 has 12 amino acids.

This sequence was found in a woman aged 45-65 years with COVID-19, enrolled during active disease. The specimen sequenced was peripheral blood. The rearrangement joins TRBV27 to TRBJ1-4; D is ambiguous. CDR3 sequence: CASSLSGEKLFF. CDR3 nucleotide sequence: TGTGCCAGCAGTTTATCGGGAGAGAAACTGTTTTTT. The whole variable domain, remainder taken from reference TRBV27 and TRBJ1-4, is EAQVTQNPRYLITVTGKKLTVTCSQNMNHEYMSWYRQDPGLGLRQIYYSMNVEVTDKGDVPEGYKVSRKEKRNFPLILESPSPNQTSLYFCASSLSGEKLFFGSGTQLSVL.